This T cell receptor (beta chain) was recorded in a study of blood T cell repertoires in COVID-19. On the study more broadly: Specimens from acute and convalescent COVID-19 originated in the United States, Italy and Spain.

Germline CDR1 is MDHEN and CDR2 is SYDVKM. The CDR3 is 16 amino acids. Trimming at V came to 6 bases and at J to 4 bases, leaving 12 bases not matched to a gene. Original data processing: Estimated nucleated cell counts came from reference gene primer amplification. Clones were read by immunoSEQ multiplex PCR, and TCRdb kept only the in-frame ones, dropping some. V, J and clone size were drawn from that table, and D and trimming were deduced from the DNA. The sample includes 200,000 to 250,000 clones, 87% of them seen just once. The gene calls are TRBV28 and TRBJ1-5; 7 bases align to TRBD1. The sequenced sample consisted of peripheral blood. The TCR originated in a woman aged 18-35 years who had recovered from COVID-19. The CDR3 region is CASRLSDRAGNQPQHF. In nucleotides, the CDR3 is TGTGCCAGCAGACTCAGTGACAGGGCTGGGAATCAGCCCCAGCATTTT.